This T cell receptor (beta chain) is from a study of shared clonotypes between healthy human individuals. Remarks on this clone: The antigen is not known.

CD4+ cell separation produced CD45RA+ naive and CD45RA-negative memory subsets. With 0 bases removed from V and 2 bases from J, the gap between germline ends came to 12 bases. The V gene's germline CDR1 is SGHRS and CDR2 YFSETQ. The CDR3 runs to 16 residues. Genomic DNA of every subset was divided equally among multiple immunoSEQ plates. Clones were read by immunoSEQ multiplex PCR, and TCRdb kept only the in-frame ones, dropping some. The sample includes about 1.1 million clones, 60% to 85% of them seen just once. Study-wide results and caveats: On the whole, naive subsets had larger estimated richness than memory subsets had. For naive CD4 cells, approximately 4.7% of clonotypes were shared across a few donors.

The chain employs TRBV5-1 and TRBJ1-3; possible D gene TRBD1, 5 bases. The sequence came from a man aged 18 to 35 in good health. Some clones in this sample may be carry-over from other donors' samples. Input material: memory CD4+ T cells from PBMCs. Noted subset: CD45RA-negative fraction. The chain's CDR3 is CASSLVAGLPGNTIYF. The CDR3 DNA follows: TGCGCCAGCAGCTTGGTTGCAGGGCTCCCTGGAAACACCATATATTTT. Together with reference TRBV5-1 and TRBJ1-3, the CDR3 gives the full variable domain: KAGVTQTPRYLIKTRGQQVTLSCSPISGHRSVSWYQQTPGQGLQFLFEYFSETQRNKGNFPGRFSGRQFSNSRSEMNVSTLELGDSALYLCASSLVAGLPGNTIYFGEGSWLTVV.